These 18 T cell receptor beta chains were sequenced from one sample in a study of blood T cell repertoires in COVID-19. Measured with immunoSEQ multiplex PCR; TCRdb has only the in-frame clones, and not every one. The profile shows 50,000 to 80,000 clones, 89% of them singletons. The sample consisted of peripheral blood. The receptors stem from a man in his fifties or sixties with acute or convalescent COVID-19.

Only a few counts were recorded for this clone. The chain is built from TRBV24-1 and TRBJ2-3, with D perhaps matching TRBD2 (7 bases). The CDR3 has 14 amino acids. Germline CDR1 KGHDR, CDR2 SFDVKD. The V and J ends lost 5 bases and 4 bases respectively, with 12 bases between them. This CDR3 reads CATSGGGAADTQYF. CDR3 DNA: TGTGCCACCAGTGGAGGGGGGGCCGCAGATACGCAGTATTTT.

There are a few counts of this clone. The chain combines TRBV18 with TRBJ2-5, with TRBD1 matching over 9 bases. V dropped 3 bases and J dropped 4; count of bases not matched to a gene: 12. Germline V CDR1 and CDR2: KGHSH, LQKENI. The CDR3 totals 17 residues. The CDR3 region has the DNA TGTGCCAGCTCACCCCTGGCGCCGGGACAGGGAAGAGAGACCCAGTACTTC. Amino acid sequence: CASSPLAPGQGRETQYF. The complete variable domain, with remaining parts taken from reference TRBV18 and TRBJ2-5, reads NAGVMQNPRHLVRRRGQEARLRCSPMKGHSHVYWYRQLPEEGLKFMVYLQKENIIDESGMPKERFSAEFPKEGPSILRIQQVVRGDSAAYFCASSPLAPGQGRETQYFGPGTRLLVL.

This rearrangement joins TRBV29-1 to TRBJ2-7; possible D gene TRBD1, 5 bases. Germline V gene data show CDR1 as SQVTM and CDR2 as ANQGSEA. The CDR3 runs 11 residues. The germline V and J ends were trimmed by 4 bases and 2 bases, with 6 bases remaining between them. The CDR3: CSVVQAYEQYF. In DNA form, the CDR3 reads TGCAGCGTTGTACAGGCCTACGAGCAGTACTTC.

The chain is built from TRBV18 and TRBJ1-4; a weak D match, TRBD1 (6 bases). Trimming took 4 bases from V and 0 from J, leaving 12 bases between them. The length of the CDR3 is 16 residues. In germline, CDR1 is KGHSH, CDR2 LQKENI. CDR3 in amino acids: CASSRETGSTNEKLFF. The CDR3 bases are TGTGCCAGCTCACGCGAGACAGGTTCAACTAATGAAAAACTGTTTTTT.

This chain uses TRBV7-9 with TRBJ1-1, with D unresolved. The CDR3 length is 14 residues. Germline CDR1 SEHNR, CDR2 FQNEAQ (reference sequence). The V end was cut by 2 bases, the J end by 3 bases, with 10 bases between. This CDR3 is CASSLWVQDTEAFF. CDR3 coding DNA: TGTGCCAGCAGCTTATGGGTCCAGGACACTGAAGCTTTCTTT.

The V call is TRBV20-1, the J call TRBJ1-3; D possibly corresponds to TRBD1 (6 bases). Per germline, CDR1 DFQATT and CDR2 SNEGSKA (reference sequence). Deletions cut 3 bases from V and 2 bases from J, with 11 bases between. CDR3 length: 14 amino acids. CDR3 coding DNA: TGCAGTGCTAGTGAGGGGGGAGCTGGAAACACCATATATTTT. It specifies CSASEGGAGNTIYF.

This clone was seen once. This CDR3 reads CASSLKGQYEQYF. The CDR3 DNA sequence: TGTGCCAGCAGTTTAAAGGGACAGTACGAGCAGTACTTC. This chain links TRBV27 with TRBJ2-7, with 7 positions matching TRBD1. The V segment lost 2 bases and the J segment 4 bases; nucleotides outside the gene matches: 2. CDR1 and CDR2 (germline): MNHEY, SMNVEV (reference sequence). The CDR3 is 13 residues long.

This clone was found once. The chain carries TRBV13 and TRBJ2-3; maybe TRBD1 (5 bases). Trimming pared 2 bases from V and 3 bases from J, leaving 15 bases between. The CDR3 runs 16 residues. Germline V gene lookup returns CDR1 PRHDT and CDR2 FYEKMQ (reference sequence). CDR3 in DNA: TGTGCCAGCAGCTTACTACGTCAGGGAAGTACAGATACGCAGTATTTT. This codes for CASSLLRQGSTDTQYF.

This clone showed up just a few times. The CDR3, as DNA: TGCAGCGTTGAAGATAGAAACACCATATATTTT. Protein product: CSVEDRNTIYF. V usage is TRBV29-1 and J usage is TRBJ1-3, with D hard to call. Germline V CDR1 and CDR2: SQVTM, ANQGSEA. V lost 0 bases and J 5 bases, leaving 2 bases between the germline ends. This CDR3 has 11 amino acids.

The chain joins TRBV19 to TRBJ1-1; a possible D gene is TRBD1 (5 bases). Trimming left V 3 bases short and J 1 base short, with 12 bases between. This CDR3 spans 15 amino acids. In germline, CDR1 is LNHDA, CDR2 SQIVND (reference sequence). The CDR3 sequence: CASSMGGATNTEAFF. The CDR3 DNA reads TGTGCCAGTAGTATGGGAGGGGCGACGAACACTGAAGCTTTCTTT.

The rearrangement joins TRBV6-6 to TRBJ2-7; 9 nucleotides agree with TRBD2. Germline values: CDR1 MNHNY, CDR2 SVGAGI (reference sequence). The V and J ends lost 6 bases and 3 bases, in that order; junction bases with no gene match: 9. CDR3 size: 15 residues. This chain's CDR3 is CASSLRGGQRYEQYF. CDR3 bases: TGTGCCAGCAGCCTGCGGGGGGGCCAACGCTACGAGCAGTACTTC.

The table lists this clone with a count of one. V and J are TRBV6-5 and TRBJ1-5; the match to TRBD1 covers 7 bases. Germline V lookup: CDR1 MNHEY, CDR2 SVGAGI. Trimming removed 6 bases from V and 2 bases from J; junction bases left unmatched: 4. The CDR3 has 14 residues. The CDR3, as DNA: TGTGCCAGCAGCTCTACAGGGGGCAATCAGCCCCAGCATTTT. Amino acid sequence: CASSSTGGNQPQHF.

The chain has TRBV28 and TRBJ2-1; unclear D gene. The V gene lost 5 bases and the J gene lost 5 bases, with 4 bases spanning the gap. The CDR3 contains 11 residues. Germline V lookup: CDR1 MDHEN, CDR2 SYDVKM. CDR3 loop: CASSHNNEQFF. The CDR3 DNA reads as TGTGCCAGCAGTCACAACAATGAGCAGTTCTTC.

The chain is built from TRBV5-1 and TRBJ1-6, with TRBD1 identical over 7 bases. The CDR3 runs to 14 residues. Losses at the gene ends were 4 bases for V and 8 bases for J; bases not matched to a gene: 6. Germline values: CDR1 SGHRS, CDR2 YFSETQ. In DNA form, the CDR3 reads TGCGCCAGCAGCACCGACAGGGCTGATTCACCCCTCCACTTT. Translated: CASSTDRADSPLHF.

The genes are TRBV19 and TRBJ1-3, with TRBD1 as a possible D gene (5 bases). Germline values: CDR1 LNHDA, CDR2 SQIVND (reference sequence). CDR3 length: 13 amino acids. Trimming cost V 6 bases and J 2 bases, with 8 bases left between them. The CDR3 sequence is CASSPTAGNTIYF. CDR3 DNA sequence: TGTGCCAGTAGCCCGACAGCTGGAAACACCATATATTTT.

The chain employs TRBV5-1 and TRBJ2-3; no clear D gene. The germline V and J ends were trimmed by 0 bases and 2 bases, with 7 bases remaining between them. Germline V gives CDR1 SGHRS, CDR2 YFSETQ. The CDR3 extends over 14 amino acids. The chain's CDR3 is CASSLVTTTDTQYF. The CDR3 DNA reads as TGCGCCAGCAGCTTGGTCACAACCACAGATACGCAGTATTTT.

This chain connects TRBV4-1 to TRBJ1-1, with 8 positions matching TRBD1. The V segment lost 3 bases and the J segment 3 bases; nucleotides outside the gene matches: 3. Looked up from germline, CDR1 is MGHRA and CDR2 is YSYEKL. The CDR3 totals 14 residues. CDR3 residues: CASSQSTGDTEAFF. The DNA of the CDR3 is TGCGCCAGCAGCCAGTCGACAGGGGACACTGAAGCTTTCTTT.

This chain links TRBV11-3 with TRBJ1-2, with D tentatively TRBD1 (6 bases). Germline V CDR1 and CDR2: SGHNT, YENEEA. The CDR3 extends over 15 amino acids. V lost 5 bases to trimming and J lost 0 bases, with 13 bases between them. The CDR3 coding sequence is TGTGCCAGCAGCGCGGACAGCGTATCTAACTATGGCTACACCTTC. Amino acid sequence: CASSADSVSNYGYTF. The full variable domain, its missing parts supplied by reference TRBV11-3 and TRBJ1-2, is EAGVVQSPRYKIIEKKQPVAFWCNPISGHNTLYWYLQNLGQGPELLIRYENEEAVDDSQLPKDRFSAERLKGVDSTLKIQPAELGDSAVYLCASSADSVSNYGYTFGSGTRLTVV.